This note documents a single T cell receptor beta chain sequence. This sample is drawn from a study of blood T cell repertoires in COVID-19. For the study at large: Acute and convalescent COVID-19 samples came from the United States, Italy and Spain.

Per the study methods: Amplifying reference gene primers gave estimates of nucleated cell counts. TCRdb's copy holds only in-frame clones and misses some; the assay was immunoSEQ multiplex PCR. That table gives V, J and clone size, and the DNA gave D and trimming. In the table there are about 300,000 clones, approximately 90% of which are singletons. The CDR3 is made up of 17 amino acids. Germline V gene sequence: CDR1 MNHNS, CDR2 SASEGT. Trimming cost V 4 bases and J 1 base; bases outside gene matches: 5. The V gene is TRBV6-1, the J gene TRBJ2-1, with 12 bases identical to TRBD2. The receptor was derived from a woman under 40 with COVID-19, enrolled during active disease. The sample consisted of peripheral blood. The CDR3 sequence: CASSGLAGAGSYNEQFF. CDR3 sequence (DNA): TGTGCCAGCAGTGGACTAGCGGGAGCAGGGTCCTACAATGAGCAGTTCTTC.